This TCR beta chain was profiled in a study of shared clonotypes between healthy human individuals. The CDR3 has 16 residues. Trimming pared 1 base from V and 2 bases from J, leaving 15 bases between. From germline, CDR1 is MGHRA and CDR2 YSYEKL. TCRdb's table, derived via immunoSEQ multiplex PCR, lists solely in-frame clones and lacks some. The repertoire holds over a million clones, with roughly 96% as singletons. Material: naive CD4+ T cells sorted from blood. As for subset: CD45RA+ positively selected. The chain is built from TRBV4-1 and TRBJ2-7; no firm D call. This TCR was recovered from a man aged 30 to 39 in good health. CDR3 loop: CASSQASFFPTYEQYF. CDR3 coding DNA: TGCGCCAGCAGCCAAGCATCCTTTTTCCCCACCTACGAGCAGTACTTC.